These 12 T cell receptor beta chains originate from one sample sequenced in a study of T cell repertoires in cytomegalovirus infection. TCRdb re-analysed the reads in MiXCR, keeping a single row per CDR3 protein. The sample has 200,000 to 300,000 distinct CDR3 sequences, 9% to 15% seen once. Sequencing was carried out using PBMCs. The source is a human donor in good health (CMV status not recorded). Some clones in this sample may be carry-over from other donors' samples.

This clonotype was seen ten or more times. The chain links TRBV7-2 to TRBJ2-5; the D is unclear. Looked up from germline, CDR1 is SGHTA and CDR2 is FQGNSA. Deletions cut 1 base from V and 5 bases from J, with 14 bases between. CDR3 size: 15 residues. The CDR3 is CASSLVTPPGETQYF. CDR3 sequence (DNA): TGTGCCAGCAGCTTAGTAACCCCCCCCGGGGAGACCCAGTACTTC.

This clonotype occurred a few times. The genes are TRBV29-1 and TRBJ2-3; 9 bases line up with TRBD2. V trimming: 7 bases; J trimming: 4 bases; junction bases outside the gene matches: 9. Germline V gene lookup returns CDR1 SQVTM and CDR2 ANQGSEA. This CDR3 is built from 14 residues. The CDR3 here is CSALIAGASDTQYF. Here the CDR3 DNA reads TGCAGCGCTTTAATAGCGGGAGCCTCAGATACGCAGTATTTT.

In its sample, this clonotype was seen many times. This sequence joins TRBV7-6 and TRBJ2-5; unclear D gene. V was shortened by 7 bases and J by 0 bases, with 6 bases between the two germline ends. In germline, CDR1 is SGHVS, CDR2 FNYEAQ. The CDR3 runs to 12 residues. CDR3 amino acids: CASKPNQETQYF. CDR3 in DNA: TGTGCCAGCAAGCCAAACCAAGAGACCCAGTACTTC.

This clonotype showed up just a few times. This chain links TRBV19 with TRBJ2-3; 9 positions agree with TRBD1. Germline V gene sequence: CDR1 LNHDA, CDR2 SQIVND (reference sequence). The CDR3 is made up of 15 amino acids. With V trimmed by 5 bases and J by 4 bases, 7 bases remained unmatched. CDR3: CASSADRGVSDTQYF. The CDR3 DNA sequence: TGTGCCAGTAGTGCGGACAGGGGAGTTTCAGATACGCAGTATTTT.

With regard to this clonotype: This clone may be a read error of a much larger clone one base away. The chain is built from TRBV15 and TRBJ1-3; D is undetermined. Germline V gene data show CDR1 as LNHNV and CDR2 as YYDKDF (reference sequence). The CDR3 has 17 amino acids. The CDR3 DNA sequence: TGTGCCACCAGCGCTGTTGGTGTCGGGTTTGGTGGAAACATCATATATTTT. This translates into CATSAVGVGFGGNIIYF.

In this sample, this clonotype turned up many times. The J gene is TRBJ1-1, the V gene TRBV7-2; weak D call: TRBD1 (6 bases). Germline CDR1 and CDR2: SGHTA and FQGNSA. CDR3 length: 13 residues. V gave up 5 bases and J gave up 7 bases, with 14 bases separating them. The CDR3 loop reads CASSQARGGEAFF. The DNA of the CDR3 is TGTGCCAGCAGCCAGGCCCGAGGGGGTGAAGCTTTCTTT.

Ten or more counts support this clonotype. This chain joins TRBV6-2 or TRBV6-3 and TRBJ2-5, with TRBD2 identical over 7 bases. V shed 1 base and J 2 bases; nucleotides not matched to a gene: 1. This CDR3 has 14 residues. In germline, CDR1 is MNHEY, CDR2 SVGEGT. The CDR3 protein is CASSYYGGQETQYF. CDR3 DNA: TGTGCCAGCAGTTACTACGGGGGGCAAGAGACCCAGTACTTC.

The table lists this clonotype with many counts. V is TRBV4-1 and J is TRBJ1-2; D may be TRBD1 (5 bases). The CDR3 runs to 17 residues. The V end lost 4 bases, the J end lost 7 bases, and 25 bases lay between the germline ends. Germline CDR1 MGHRA, CDR2 YSYEKL. CDR3 residues: CASSPEGFAGVATGYTF. In DNA form, the CDR3 reads TGCGCCAGCAGCCCAGAGGGGTTCGCGGGAGTGGCTACTGGCTACACCTTC.

This clonotype was detected a few times. V is TRBV19 and J is TRBJ1-1, with no clear D. The CDR3 covers 13 residues. V was trimmed by 4 bases and J by 11 bases, leaving 17 bases between them. CDR1 and CDR2 (germline): LNHDA, SQIVND (reference sequence). The CDR3 region is CASSTLGGFVAFF. CDR3 DNA: TGTGCCAGTAGTACCCTGGGCGGGTTCGTGGCTTTCTTT. Variable domain in full (rest from reference TRBV19 and TRBJ1-1): DGGITQSPKYLFRKEGQNVTLSCEQNLNHDAMYWYRQDPGQGLRLIYYSQIVNDFQKGDIAEGYSVSREKKESFPLTVTSAQKNPTAFYLCASSTLGGFVAFFGQGTRLTVV.

This clonotype occurred a few times. This chain uses TRBV6-1 with TRBJ2-2; 8 bases map to TRBD1. V lost 5 bases to trimming and J lost 2 bases; unmatched junction nucleotides: 10. The CDR3 covers 17 residues. CDR1 and CDR2 (germline): MNHNS, SASEGT. The CDR3 is CASSQDRTGRNTGELFF. The DNA of the CDR3 is TGTGCCAGCAGTCAAGATCGGACAGGGCGAAACACCGGGGAGCTGTTTTTT.

This clonotype was observed at least ten times. The chain uses TRBV4-2 and TRBJ1-2; tentative D call: TRBD1 (5 bases). CDR1 LGHNA and CDR2 YNFKEQ come from the germline V gene. The CDR3 runs 14 residues. V lost 0 bases and J lost 4, with 9 bases in between. CDR3 sequence: CASSQEGDVYGYTF. The CDR3 bases are TGTGCCAGCAGCCAAGAGGGGGACGTCTATGGCTACACCTTC.

This clonotype was observed many times. The rearrangement joins TRBV7-2 to TRBJ1-2; 9 positions match TRBD1. The CDR3 covers 14 residues. The ends lost 0 bases at V and 8 bases at J; junction bases unmatched: 4. CDR1 and CDR2 (germline): SGHTA, FQGNSA. This CDR3 reads CASSLAGTGHGYTF. CDR3 coding DNA: TGTGCCAGCAGCTTAGCCGGGACAGGGCACGGCTACACCTTC.